Presented here are 17 T cell receptor beta chains from one specimen sequenced in a study of shared clonotypes between healthy human individuals. Clones were sequenced by immunoSEQ multiplex PCR, and TCRdb holds only the in-frame ones, with some missing. The table shows about 500,000 clones, with around 77% occurring only once. Material for sequencing was PBMCs. These receptors were obtained from a woman in her 40s in good health. Some clones in this sample may be carry-over from other donors' samples.

The V gene is TRBV7-2, the J gene TRBJ2-7; D may be TRBD2 (5 bases). V lost 4 bases, J lost 6 bases, and 16 bases lay in between. The CDR3 has 14 residues. Germline V CDR1 and CDR2: SGHTA, FQGNSA. CDR3 protein: CASSSAGGGSEQYF. The CDR3, as DNA: TGTGCCAGCAGCTCGGCGGGTGGCGGCAGCGAGCAGTACTTC.

This sequence joins TRBV7-3 and TRBJ1-1; 8 bases fit TRBD1. CDR3 length equals 14 residues. V was pared by 4 bases and J by 10 bases, with 11 bases of the junction left unmatched. Germline lookup yields CDR1 SGHTA and CDR2 FQGTGA. This chain's CDR3 is CASSSQTGAYGAFF. Written as DNA, the CDR3 is TGTGCCAGCAGCTCCCAGACAGGGGCCTACGGAGCTTTCTTT.

The rearrangement uses TRBV28 and TRBJ2-5; TRBD1 matches 7 bases. V lost 3 bases, J lost 5 bases, and 9 bases stayed unmatched. This CDR3 region has 15 residues. Germline CDR1 MDHEN, CDR2 SYDVKM. CDR3 sequence: CASSFLAGGYETQYF. The CDR3 DNA reads as TGTGCCAGCAGTTTTCTGGCAGGGGGTTATGAGACCCAGTACTTC.

The chain is built from TRBV30 and TRBJ1-5, with D maybe TRBD1 (5 bases). The CDR3 length is 14 residues. V dropped 2 bases and J dropped 0 bases, with 8 bases sitting between them. The germline V gene encodes CDR1 GTSNPN and CDR2 SVGIG (reference sequence). The CDR3 protein is CAWSRGVSNQPQHF. The CDR3 nucleotides read TGTGCCTGGAGTCGAGGGGTTAGCAATCAGCCCCAGCATTTT.

The chain recombines TRBV5-1 with TRBJ2-2; tentative D call: TRBD2 (7 bases). V shed 9 bases and J shed 5 bases, with 17 bases lying between them. The CDR3 runs 14 residues. Germline V gene sequence: CDR1 SGHRS, CDR2 YFSETQ. CDR3 DNA sequence: TGCGCCACCACCCGTGAGGGGGGGACCGGGGAGCTGTTTTTT. As protein: CATTREGGTGELFF.

In nucleotides, the CDR3 is TGTGCCAGCAGCCCAGGCGGGAGGGGGCAGGGCACCGGGGAGCTGTTTTTT. Amino acid sequence: CASSPGGRGQGTGELFF. This chain joins TRBV5-4 and TRBJ1-3; 9 bases are a match to TRBD2. The DNA end is more similar to TRBJ2-2, so the J call may be wrong. CDR3 length: 17 amino acids. In germline, CDR1 is SGHNT, CDR2 YYREEE (reference sequence).

V gene TRBV4-1 combines with J gene TRBJ2-5; D is uncertain. The CDR3 covers 14 residues. Trimming removed 0 bases from V and 5 bases from J, with 10 bases in between. Germline CDR1 MGHRA, CDR2 YSYEKL. CDR3 loop: CASSQDLSRETQYF. CDR3 nucleotide sequence: TGCGCCAGCAGCCAAGATCTCAGTCGGGAGACCCAGTACTTC.

Comments on this clone: A far larger clone lies a single base away; this is likely a read error. This CDR3 is missing its conserved last phenylalanine or tryptophan, likely due to a read error. V gene TRBV19 combines with J gene TRBJ2-7, with D perhaps TRBD1 or TRBD2 (5 bases each). CDR3 size: 12 residues. Germline V gene data show CDR1 as LNHDA and CDR2 as SQIVND (reference sequence). Trimming stripped 5 bases from V and 5 bases from J, with 10 bases between. DNA of the CDR3: TGTGCCAGTAGTCTCAGGGACCACGAGCAGTACCTC. Amino acid sequence: CASSLRDHEQYL.

V is TRBV5-1 and J is TRBJ2-7; 13 nucleotides agree with TRBD2. The CDR3 sequence is 14 residues long. V shed 3 bases and J 4 bases; nucleotides not matched to a gene: 1. CDR1 SGHRS and CDR2 YFSETQ come from the germline V gene. Here the CDR3 reads CASSWTSGGYEQYF. The CDR3 coding sequence is TGCGCCAGCAGCTGGACTAGCGGGGGATACGAGCAGTACTTC.

The rearrangement joins TRBV10-3 to TRBJ2-7, with 7 bases identical to TRBD2. Trimming took 10 bases from V and 0 from J; bases not matched to a gene: 3. Per the germline V gene, CDR1 is ENHRY and CDR2 is SYGVKD. The CDR3 has 12 amino acids. CDR3 residues: CATRDYSYEQYF. CDR3 nucleotide sequence: TGTGCCACACGGGACTACTCCTACGAGCAGTACTTC.

The chain has TRBV28 and TRBJ1-1; TRBD1 is a possible D gene (6 bases). The V end was cut by 5 bases, the J end by 4 bases, with 14 bases between. Looked up from germline, CDR1 is MDHEN and CDR2 is SYDVKM. The CDR3 is made up of 14 amino acids. The CDR3 nucleotides are TGTGCCAGCAGTCCCCACAGGGCGGGCACTGAAGCTTTCTTT. This gives the protein CASSPHRAGTEAFF.

About this clone itself: With a much larger clone just one base away, this may be a read error. Other DNA sequences from this sample encode an identical CDR3 as well. The chain carries TRBV7-9 and TRBJ2-1; 11 positions match TRBD2. Germline-derived CDR1 and CDR2 are SEHNR and FQNEAQ (reference sequence). The CDR3 totals 15 residues. The CDR3 reads CASSRGLAAAIEQFF. CDR3 DNA: TGTGCTAGCAGCCGGGGACTAGCGGCTGCAATTGAGCAGTTCTTC.

This sequence joins TRBV7-6 and TRBJ2-5, with D unclear. Germline CDR1 is SGHVS and CDR2 is FNYEAQ. V was cut by 5 bases and J by 5 bases, with 15 bases left in between. This CDR3 has 14 residues. CDR3 sequence (DNA): TGTGCCAGCAGCACAAACCCGGGTAGCGAGACCCAGTACTTC. Residues: CASSTNPGSETQYF.

J is TRBJ1-5 and V is TRBV2, with TRBD1 matching 7 bases. This CDR3 is built from 18 residues. From germline, CDR1 is SNHLY and CDR2 FYNNEI. The trim removed 1 base at V and 0 bases at J, leaving 9 bases unmatched. Written as DNA, the CDR3 is TGTGCCAGCAGTGAAGTAAGACAGGGATCTTTTAGCAATCAGCCCCAGCATTTT. Its protein product is CASSEVRQGSFSNQPQHF.

The chain couples TRBV18 to TRBJ1-1; D call uncertain. CDR1 is KGHSH, CDR2 LQKENI, per germline. The length of the CDR3 is 15 residues. Between the trimmed V and J ends, which lost 2 bases and 0 bases, there was a span of 10 bases. The CDR3: CASSPGRHMNTEAFF. CDR3 DNA: TGTGCCAGCTCACCAGGACGTCACATGAACACTGAAGCTTTCTTT. Based on the CDR3 plus reference TRBV18 and TRBJ1-1, the full variable domain is NAGVMQNPRHLVRRRGQEARLRCSPMKGHSHVYWYRQLPEEGLKFMVYLQKENIIDESGMPKERFSAEFPKEGPSILRIQQVVRGDSAAYFCASSPGRHMNTEAFFGQGTRLTVV.

As to this clone: The likely explanation is a read error, given a far larger clone one base away. The chain combines TRBV11-2 with TRBJ1-2, with a possible D match to TRBD1 (6 bases). The CDR3 spans 12 residues. Germline assignment: CDR1 SGHAT and CDR2 FQNNGV. V was clipped by 3 bases and J by 4 bases, with 6 bases between them. This chain's CDR3 is CASSLTGYGYTF. CDR3 nucleotide sequence: TGTGCCAGCAGCTTGACAGGCTATGGCTACACCTTC.

The chain uses TRBV28 and TRBJ2-1; D is perhaps TRBD1 or TRBD2 (5 bases each). V was trimmed by 7 bases and J by 0 bases, leaving 13 bases between them. The germline V gene encodes CDR1 MDHEN and CDR2 SYDVKM. This CDR3 region has 15 residues. CDR3 bases: TGTGCCAGCACCCCGGGACGAAACTCCTACAATGAGCAGTTCTTC. Translating it yields CASTPGRNSYNEQFF. The full variable domain, with the rest looked up from reference TRBV28 and TRBJ2-1, is DVKVTQSSRYLVKRTGEKVFLECVQDMDHENMFWYRQDPGLGLRLIYFSYDVKMKEKGDIPEGYSVSREKKERFSLILESASTNQTSMYLCASTPGRNSYNEQFFGPGTRLTVL.